A selection of T cell receptor beta chains follows, all from one sample in a study of blood T cell repertoires in COVID-19. Sequencing used immunoSEQ multiplex PCR; TCRdb keeps in-frame clones, though not all of them. The sample comprises fewer than 50,000 clones, roughly 85% of which are singletons, and around a quarter rests with the top ten. Sequencing used peripheral blood. The receptors originated from a man in his 70s with acute or convalescent COVID-19. The CDR3 runs from the conserved cysteine through the conserved F or W. A D gene is named only where the DNA matches it firmly. Clone size, where shown, is once, few, many, or a class for clones that have expanded.

j_gene: TRBJ1-1
d_gene: TRBD1
v_gene: TRBV6-5
abundance: NA
CDR3aa: CASSYHVTGGLTEAFF
CDR3nt: TGTGCCAGCAGTTACCATGTGACAGGGGGACTCACTGAAGCTTTCTTT

j_gene: TRBJ1-6
d_gene: NA
v_gene: TRBV9
abundance: NA
CDR3aa: CASSAFLGSPLHF
CDR3nt: TGTGCCAGCAGCGCCTTCCTAGGTTCACCCCTCCACTTT

j_gene: TRBJ2-5
d_gene: TRBD1
v_gene: TRBV5-5
abundance: NA
CDR3aa: CASSLLTGTLETQYF
CDR3nt: TGTGCCAGCAGCTTGTTGACAGGGACCTTAGAGACCCAGTACTTC

j_gene: TRBJ2-2
d_gene: NA
v_gene: TRBV7-9
abundance: NA
CDR3aa: CASRRVNTGELFF
CDR3nt: TGTGCCAGCAGACGGGTGAACACCGGGGAGCTGTTTTTT

j_gene: TRBJ2-1
d_gene: NA
v_gene: TRBV14
abundance: NA
CDR3aa: CASSQWNSGRRYNEQFF
CDR3nt: TGTGCCAGCAGCCAATGGAATAGCGGACGACGATACAATGAGCAGTTCTTC

j_gene: TRBJ1-2
d_gene: NA
v_gene: TRBV5-6
abundance: once
CDR3aa: CASSPLEARKMGYTF
CDR3nt: TGTGCCAGCAGTCCTCTTGAGGCGCGGAAGATGGGCTACACCTTC

j_gene: TRBJ2-1
d_gene: TRBD1
v_gene: TRBV24-1
abundance: NA
CDR3aa: CATSDRPGTGIDEQFF
CDR3nt: TGTGCCACCAGTGATAGACCCGGGACAGGGATCGATGAGCAGTTCTTC

j_gene: TRBJ1-3
d_gene: TRBD1
v_gene: TRBV6-5
abundance: NA
CDR3aa: CASTRTGSSGNTIYF
CDR3nt: TGTGCCAGCACCAGGACAGGATCCTCTGGAAACACCATATATTTT

j_gene: TRBJ2-1
d_gene: NA
v_gene: TRBV19
abundance: NA
CDR3aa: CASSNLYNEQFF
CDR3nt: TGTGCCAGTAGTAACCTATACAATGAGCAGTTCTTC

j_gene: TRBJ2-7
d_gene: NA
v_gene: TRBV28
abundance: once
CDR3aa: CASSRGSYEQYF
CDR3nt: TGTGCCAGCAGTCGGGGTTCCTACGAGCAGTACTTC

j_gene: TRBJ1-1
d_gene: NA
v_gene: TRBV2
abundance: NA
CDR3aa: CASSERGRAITEAFF
CDR3nt: TGTGCCAGCAGTGAAAGGGGCAGGGCGATCACTGAAGCTTTCTTT

j_gene: TRBJ2-7
d_gene: TRBD1
v_gene: TRBV3-1/TRBV3-2
abundance: NA
CDR3aa: CASSQAHRGREQYF
CDR3nt: TGTGCCAGCAGCCAGGCTCACAGGGGGCGCGAGCAGTACTTC

j_gene: TRBJ2-2
d_gene: TRBD1
v_gene: TRBV7-9
abundance: NA
CDR3aa: CASSFSTGGTGELFF
CDR3nt: TGTGCCAGCAGCTTTTCCACAGGGGGTACCGGGGAGCTGTTTTTT

j_gene: TRBJ1-6
d_gene: NA
v_gene: TRBV28
abundance: NA
CDR3aa: CASRLPYWSGSPLHF
CDR3nt: TGTGCCAGCAGATTGCCTTATTGGTCGGGTTCACCCCTCCACTTT

j_gene: TRBJ2-2
d_gene: TRBD1
v_gene: TRBV27
abundance: NA
CDR3aa: CASRIGQGVELFF
CDR3nt: TGTGCCAGCAGGATCGGACAGGGTGTGGAGCTGTTTTTT

j_gene: TRBJ1-1
d_gene: NA
v_gene: TRBV18
abundance: NA
CDR3aa: CASSPPGGLNTEAFF
CDR3nt: TGTGCCAGCTCACCACCGGGGGGATTGAACACTGAAGCTTTCTTT

j_gene: TRBJ2-1
d_gene: TRBD1
v_gene: TRBV2
abundance: NA
CDR3aa: CASSSTGGSSYNEQFF
CDR3nt: TGTGCCAGCAGTTCGACAGGGGGTAGCTCCTACAATGAGCAGTTCTTC

j_gene: TRBJ1-4
d_gene: NA
v_gene: TRBV3-1/TRBV3-2
abundance: NA
CDR3aa: CASSHLSEKLFF
CDR3nt: TGTGCCAGCAGCCATCTGTCTGAAAAACTGTTTTTT

j_gene: TRBJ2-7
d_gene: TRBD2
v_gene: TRBV2
abundance: NA
CDR3aa: CASNLGTDGLAVYEQYF
CDR3nt: TGTGCCAGCAATTTAGGTACTGACGGACTAGCGGTCTACGAGCAGTACTTC

j_gene: TRBJ2-7
d_gene: NA
v_gene: TRBV7-2
abundance: few
CDR3aa: CASSFTVFYEQYF
CDR3nt: TGTGCCAGCAGCTTTACAGTGTTTTACGAGCAGTACTTC

j_gene: TRBJ2-4
d_gene: NA
v_gene: TRBV27
abundance: NA
CDR3aa: CASSTQGRNIQYF
CDR3nt: TGTGCCAGCAGCACACAAGGGAGAAACATTCAGTACTTC

j_gene: TRBJ1-2
d_gene: NA
v_gene: TRBV7-2
abundance: NA
CDR3aa: CASSLGWRVGNYGYTF
CDR3nt: TGTGCCAGCAGCTTAGGATGGAGGGTAGGAAACTATGGCTACACCTTC

j_gene: TRBJ2-7
d_gene: NA
v_gene: TRBV5-4
abundance: few
CDR3aa: CASSLDRGGYEQYF
CDR3nt: TGTGCCAGCAGCTTGGACAGGGGGGGTTACGAGCAGTACTTC

j_gene: TRBJ1-2
d_gene: NA
v_gene: TRBV11-2
abundance: NA
CDR3aa: CASSLGPGSTYGYTF
CDR3nt: TGTGCCAGCAGCTTAGGGCCAGGGTCCACCTATGGCTACACCTTC

j_gene: TRBJ2-7
d_gene: NA
v_gene: TRBV27
abundance: NA
CDR3aa: CASSSLTGLSRYEQYF
CDR3nt: TGTGCCAGCAGTTCCTTGACTGGACTTAGTCGCTACGAGCAGTACTTC